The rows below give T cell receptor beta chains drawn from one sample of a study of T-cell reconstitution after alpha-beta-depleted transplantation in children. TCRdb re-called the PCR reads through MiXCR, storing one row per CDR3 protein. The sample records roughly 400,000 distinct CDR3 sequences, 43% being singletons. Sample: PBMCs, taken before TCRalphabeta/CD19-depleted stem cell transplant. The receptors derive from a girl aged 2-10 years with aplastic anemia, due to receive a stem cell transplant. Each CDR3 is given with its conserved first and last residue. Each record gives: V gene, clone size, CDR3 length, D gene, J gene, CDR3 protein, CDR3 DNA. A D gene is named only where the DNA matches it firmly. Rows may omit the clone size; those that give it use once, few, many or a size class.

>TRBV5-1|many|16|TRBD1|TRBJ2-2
CASSDTGTGAYGELFF
TGCGCCAGCAGCGATACCGGGACAGGGGCTTACGGGGAGCTGTTTTTT
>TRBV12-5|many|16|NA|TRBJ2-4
CASGLVQPGHKNIQYF
TGTGCTAGTGGTTTGGTACAGCCAGGGCACAAAAACATTCAGTACTTC
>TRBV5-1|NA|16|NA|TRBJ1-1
CASSQQSGGQGLEAFF
TGCGCCAGCTCTCAGCAGAGTGGGGGGCAAGGGCTTGAAGCTTTCTTT
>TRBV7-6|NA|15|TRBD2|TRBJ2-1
CASSLVSGGGNEQFF
TGTGCCAGCAGCTTAGTGAGCGGGGGGGGGAATGAGCAGTTCTTC
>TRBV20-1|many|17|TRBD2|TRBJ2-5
CSARALYYAGGQETQYF
TGCAGTGCTAGAGCCCTTTATTACGCGGGAGGGCAGGAGACCCAGTACTTC
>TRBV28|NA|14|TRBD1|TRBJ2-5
CASSSIGTEETQYF
TGTGCCAGCAGTTCCATCGGGACAGAAGAGACCCAGTACTTC
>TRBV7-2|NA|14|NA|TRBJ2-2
CASSLGLDAGELFF
TGTGCCAGCAGCTTAGGGCTAGATGCCGGGGAGCTGTTTTTT
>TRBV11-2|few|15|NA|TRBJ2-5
CASRTTQGRRETQYF
TGTGCCAGCAGGACAACTCAAGGCCGCCGGGAGACCCAGTACTTC
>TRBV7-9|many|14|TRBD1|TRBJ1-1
CASSRTGGNTEAFF
TGTGCCAGCAGCCGGACAGGGGGAAACACTGAAGCTTTCTTT
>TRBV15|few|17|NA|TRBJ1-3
CATSVFVLGASGNTIYF
TGTGCCACCAGCGTTTTCGTTCTGGGGGCCTCTGGAAACACCATATATTTT
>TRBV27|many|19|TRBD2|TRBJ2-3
CASSLTPALAGVYTDTQYF
TGTGCCAGCAGTTTAACCCCGGCACTAGCGGGAGTTTACACAGATACGCAGTATTTT
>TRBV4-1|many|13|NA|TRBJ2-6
CASSQDWRGVLTF
TGCGCCAGCAGCCAAGATTGGAGGGGCGTCCTGACTTTC
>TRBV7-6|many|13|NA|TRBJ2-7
CASSLKHSAEQYF
TGTGCCAGCAGCTTAAAGCACAGTGCCGAGCAGTACTTC
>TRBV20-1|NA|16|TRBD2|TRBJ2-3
CSASWREPPTLITQYF
TGCAGTGCTAGTTGGCGGGAGCCCCCTACACTAATTACGCAGTATTTT
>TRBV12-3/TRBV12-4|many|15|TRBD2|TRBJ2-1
CASSAETSGINEQFF
TGTGCCAGCAGTGCCGAGACTAGCGGTATTAATGAGCAGTTCTTC
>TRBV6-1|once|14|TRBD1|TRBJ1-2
CASSPEDRRYGYTF
TGTGCCAGCAGCCCCGAGGACAGGCGCTATGGCTACACCTTC
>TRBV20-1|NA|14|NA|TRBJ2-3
CSARAVDYRGMQYF
TGCAGTGCTAGAGCCGTGGACTACCGGGGTATGCAGTATTTT
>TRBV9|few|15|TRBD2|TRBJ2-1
CASSPRGGLAYEQFF
TGTGCCAGCAGCCCCAGGGGGGGACTAGCCTATGAGCAGTTCTTC
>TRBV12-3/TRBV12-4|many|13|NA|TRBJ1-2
CASGGSVAYGYTF
TGTGCCAGCGGAGGGAGCGTAGCCTATGGCTACACCTTC
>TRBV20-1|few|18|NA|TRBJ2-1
CSARDRRRGTEDYNEQFF
TGCAGTGCTAGGGATAGACGCCGCGGGACAGAGGACTACAATGAGCAGTTCTTC
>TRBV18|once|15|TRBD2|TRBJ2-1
CASSPPSGSRDEQFF
TGTGCCAGCTCACCACCTAGCGGGAGTCGGGATGAGCAGTTCTTC
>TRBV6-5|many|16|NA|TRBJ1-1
CASSSLQGIPNTEAFF
TGTGCCAGCAGTTCACTACAGGGAATTCCGAACACTGAAGCTTTCTTT
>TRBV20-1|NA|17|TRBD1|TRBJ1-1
CSASQGDRGLWNTEAFF
TGCAGTGCTTCTCAGGGGGACAGGGGGCTTTGGAACACTGAAGCTTTCTTT
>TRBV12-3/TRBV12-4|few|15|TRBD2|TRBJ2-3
CASRVERENTDTQYF
TGTGCCAGCAGGGTTGAGCGGGAGAACACAGATACGCAGTATTTT
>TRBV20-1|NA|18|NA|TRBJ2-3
CSARDSGTSHLGPDTQYF
TGCAGTGCTAGAGATTCGGGGACTTCTCATTTGGGGCCAGATACGCAGTATTTT
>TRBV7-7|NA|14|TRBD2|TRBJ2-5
CASSHNSGSETQYF
TGTGCCAGCAGCCATAATAGCGGGAGTGAGACCCAGTACTTC
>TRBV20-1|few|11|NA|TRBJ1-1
CSAAQSLEAFF
TGCAGTGCCGCACAGAGTTTAGAAGCTTTCTTT
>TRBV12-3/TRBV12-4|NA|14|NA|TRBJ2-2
CASSYAGSTGELFF
TGTGCCAGCAGTTACGCCGGTTCCACCGGGGAGCTGTTTTTT
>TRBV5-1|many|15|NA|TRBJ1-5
CASSSTGSLDQPQHF
TGCGCCAGCAGCTCCACGGGCAGTTTGGATCAGCCCCAGCATTTT
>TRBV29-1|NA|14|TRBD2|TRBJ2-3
CSVLAGPGTDTQYF
TGCAGCGTTTTAGCGGGACCGGGCACAGATACGCAGTATTTT
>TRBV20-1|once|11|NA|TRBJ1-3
CSASNGNTIYF
TGCAGTGCTAGCAACGGAAACACCATATATTTT
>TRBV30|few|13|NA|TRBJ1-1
CAWSEGLNTEAFF
TGTGCCTGGTCGGAAGGCCTGAACACTGAAGCTTTCTTT
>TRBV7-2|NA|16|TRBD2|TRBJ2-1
CASSFPGLVHHDEQFF
TGTGCCAGCAGCTTTCCGGGACTAGTTCACCACGATGAGCAGTTCTTC
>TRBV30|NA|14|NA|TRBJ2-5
CAATKGSGWETQYF
TGTGCCGCAACGAAGGGCTCTGGTTGGGAGACCCAGTACTTC
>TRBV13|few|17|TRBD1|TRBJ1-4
CASSWRGQGGTNEKLFF
TGTGCCAGCAGCTGGAGGGGCCAGGGGGGAACTAATGAAAAACTGTTTTTT
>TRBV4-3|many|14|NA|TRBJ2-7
CASSKSYDTYEQYF
TGCGCCAGCAGCAAAAGCTATGACACCTACGAGCAGTACTTC
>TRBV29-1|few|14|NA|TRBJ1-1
CSVDPGGLNTEAFF
TGCAGCGTTGACCCCGGGGGTTTGAACACTGAAGCTTTCTTT
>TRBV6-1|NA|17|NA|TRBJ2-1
CASSARIRDTSYNEQFF
TGTGCCAGCAGTGCACGGATCCGGGACACCTCCTACAATGAGCAGTTCTTC
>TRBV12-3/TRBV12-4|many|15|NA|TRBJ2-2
CASSFSQPNTGELFF
TGTGCCAGCAGTTTCAGTCAGCCGAACACCGGGGAGCTGTTTTTT
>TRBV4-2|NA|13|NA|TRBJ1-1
CASYAGGNTEAFF
TGTGCCAGCTACGCGGGCGGGAACACTGAAGCTTTCTTT
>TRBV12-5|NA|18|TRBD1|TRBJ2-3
CASGLPPGTGDSTDTQYF
TGTGCTAGTGGTCTCCCCCCCGGGACAGGGGATAGCACAGATACGCAGTATTTT
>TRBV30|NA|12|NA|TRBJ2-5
CAWNGRRETQYF
TGTGCCTGGAACGGGCGTCGAGAGACCCAGTACTTC
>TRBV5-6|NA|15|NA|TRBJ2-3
CASSLVGTAKDTQYF
TGTGCCAGCAGCCTTGTGGGGACTGCTAAGGATACGCAGTATTTT
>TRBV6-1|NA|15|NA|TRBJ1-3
CASSPTDSPGNTIYF
TGTGCCAGCAGTCCCACCGACTCGCCCGGAAACACCATATATTTT
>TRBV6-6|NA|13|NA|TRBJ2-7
CASTDATAYEQYF
TGTGCCAGCACTGACGCGACAGCCTACGAGCAGTACTTC
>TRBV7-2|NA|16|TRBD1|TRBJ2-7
CASSMRSGTDSYEQYF
TGTGCCAGCAGCATGCGGTCCGGGACAGACTCCTACGAGCAGTACTTC
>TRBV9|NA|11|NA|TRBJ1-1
CASSGGREAFF
TGTGCCAGCAGCGGGGGGAGAGAAGCTTTCTTT
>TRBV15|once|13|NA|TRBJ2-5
CATSSNLFETQYF
TGTGCCACCAGCAGCAACCTTTTCGAGACCCAGTACTTC
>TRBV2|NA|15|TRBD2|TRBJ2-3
CASSEERGGGDTQYF
TGTGCCAGCAGTGAGGAGCGGGGCGGCGGAGATACGCAGTATTTT
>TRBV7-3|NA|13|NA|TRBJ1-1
CASKGQVNTEAFF
TGTGCCAGCAAGGGGCAGGTGAACACTGAAGCTTTCTTT
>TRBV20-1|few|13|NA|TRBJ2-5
CSARSTSKETQYF
TGCAGTGCTCGATCGACTAGTAAAGAGACCCAGTACTTC